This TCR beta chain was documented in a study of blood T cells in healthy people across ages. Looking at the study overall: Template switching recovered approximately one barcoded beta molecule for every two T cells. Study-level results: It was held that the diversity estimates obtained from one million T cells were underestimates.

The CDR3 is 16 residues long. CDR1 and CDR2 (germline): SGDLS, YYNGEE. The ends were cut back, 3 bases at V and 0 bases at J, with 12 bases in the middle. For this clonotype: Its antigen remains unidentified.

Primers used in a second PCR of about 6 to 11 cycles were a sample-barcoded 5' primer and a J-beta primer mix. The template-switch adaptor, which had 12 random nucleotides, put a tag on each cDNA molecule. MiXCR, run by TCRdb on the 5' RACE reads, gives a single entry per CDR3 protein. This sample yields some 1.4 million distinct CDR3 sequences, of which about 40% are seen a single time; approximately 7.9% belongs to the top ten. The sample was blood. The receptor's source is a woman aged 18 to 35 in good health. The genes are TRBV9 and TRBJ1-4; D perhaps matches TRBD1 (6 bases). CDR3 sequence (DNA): TGTGCCAGCAGCGATGAGGGGGGACCAACTAATGAAAAACTGTTTTTT. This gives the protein CASSDEGGPTNEKLFF.